This T cell receptor (beta chain) was profiled in a study of blood T cell repertoires in COVID-19. On the study more broadly: PBMCs, B-cell-depleted T cells, or T cells were the source of the cDNA or gDNA that made up the material.

Between the trimmed V and J ends, which lost 6 bases and 4 bases, there was a span of 10 bases. Germline-derived CDR1 and CDR2 are MNHEY and SVGAGI. The CDR3 spans 13 residues. The protocol was immunoSEQ multiplex PCR, while the TCRdb copy is restricted to in-frame clones and leaves out a portion. The sample carries around 300,000 clones, under 90% recorded once. The gene calls are TRBV6-5 and TRBJ1-3; D not certain. Sequencing input: PBMCs or T cells enriched from blood (not recorded which). The origin of this receptor is a woman in her sixties who had recovered from COVID-19. The CDR3 loop reads CASSPDGGNTIYF. For the CDR3, the DNA is TGTGCCAGCAGCCCAGACGGGGGAAACACCATATATTTT.